A single sample is the source of the 26 T cell receptor beta chains below, sequenced in a study of regulatory T cells in long-lasting Graves disease. The time point is: newly diagnosed GD, antithyroid drugs for less than 3 months. PBMC-extracted RNA yielded the TCR library. In building TCR beta libraries, iRepertoire HTBI primers were used together with Arm-PCR of CDR3 regions. TCRdb redid the calling of the multiplex PCR reads with MiXCR, one entry per CDR3 protein. The repertoire has fewer than 500,000 distinct CDR3 sequences, around 15% of them found once; the top ten carry more than 10%. The data were also submitted as part of a second study, on T cells in Graves' hyperthyroidism and ophthalmopathy.

This specimen was peripheral blood mononuclear cells (PBMCs), taken at new diagnosis, from a patient treated with antithyroid drugs. The receptors were sampled from a man between 40 and 49 years old with Graves disease.

This clonotype was counted only a few times. The rearrangement uses TRBV2 and TRBJ2-1; TRBD1 matches 7 bases. CDR1 is SNHLY, CDR2 FYNNEI, per germline. The J segment lost 0 bases and the V segment lost 9 bases, leaving 5 bases of the junction unmatched. The CDR3 covers 14 residues. CDR3 sequence: CARGRDSSYNEQFF. The CDR3 region has the DNA TGTGCCAGGGGCCGGGACAGCTCCTACAATGAGCAGTTCTTC.

This clonotype was detected ten times or more. The J gene is TRBJ2-3, the V gene TRBV20-1; D uncertain. From germline, CDR1 is DFQATT and CDR2 SNEGSKA (reference sequence). This CDR3 region has 14 residues. V was clipped by 1 base and J by 1 base, with 9 bases between them. The DNA for the CDR3 is TGCAGTGCTAGAGGCGGAAGGGGCACAGATACGCAGTATTTT. This encodes CSARGGRGTDTQYF.

This clonotype was seen ten or more times. The rearrangement links TRBV6-1 to TRBJ1-5; tentatively, D is TRBD1 (6 bases). The CDR3 consists of 17 residues. The ends were cut back, 2 bases at V and 2 bases at J, with 16 bases in the middle. Germline CDR1 MNHNS, CDR2 SASEGT. CDR3 sequence reads: CASSELGGGLRNQPQHF. Here the CDR3 DNA reads TGTGCCAGCAGTGAACTAGGGGGTGGTTTGCGCAATCAGCCCCAGCATTTT.

This clonotype was counted ten times or more. This rearrangement joins TRBV28 to TRBJ2-7, with D possibly matching TRBD1 (6 bases). Germline V gene lookup returns CDR1 MDHEN and CDR2 SYDVKM. The CDR3 loop spans 14 amino acids. Trimming removed 6 bases from V and 1 base from J, with 13 bases in between. The chain's CDR3 is CASRSPGTSYEQYF. CDR3 DNA sequence: TGTGCCAGCAGATCTCCCGGGACATCCTACGAGCAGTACTTC.

The chain links TRBV29-1 to TRBJ2-4, with a tentative D call TRBD1 (5 bases). CDR3 length: 12 residues. Germline CDR1 and CDR2: SQVTM and ANQGSEA. V was shortened by 6 bases and J by 12 bases, with 18 bases between the two germline ends. This chain's CDR3 is CSVLLGAQDQYF. As DNA, the CDR3 is TGCAGCGTCCTACTTGGGGCCCAGGATCAGTACTTC.

In this sample, this clonotype turned up many times. This chain joins TRBV7-8 and TRBJ2-3, with 15 positions matching TRBD2. The CDR3 is made up of 16 amino acids. Trimming cost V 1 base and J 5 bases; bases outside gene matches: 1. Germline V CDR1 and CDR2: SGHVS, FQNEAQ. The CDR3, as DNA: TGTGCCAGCAGCTTAGAGGGACTAGCGGGAGGAGATACGCAGTATTTT. Translated, it gives CASSLEGLAGGDTQYF.

This clonotype was seen ten or more times. The chain combines TRBV5-1 with TRBJ2-5, with D perhaps matching TRBD1 (5 bases). Deletions cut 3 bases from V and 4 bases from J, with 7 bases between. This CDR3 is 12 amino acids long. Germline CDR1 reads SGHRS; CDR2 reads YFSETQ. CDR3: CASSSGLETQYF. In nucleotides, the CDR3 is TGCGCCAGCAGCTCAGGGTTAGAGACCCAGTACTTC. Drawing the rest from reference TRBV5-1 and TRBJ2-5, the complete variable domain is KAGVTQTPRYLIKTRGQQVTLSCSPISGHRSVSWYQQTPGQGLQFLFEYFSETQRNKGNFPGRFSGRQFSNSRSEMNVSTLELGDSALYLCASSSGLETQYFGPGTRLLVL.

This clonotype occurred a few times. Given a much more abundant clone one base away, this may be a read error. The chain combines TRBV27 with TRBJ2-7; TRBD1 aligns across 8 bases. The V gene's germline CDR1 is MNHEY and CDR2 SMNVEV (reference sequence). J was trimmed by 1 base and V by 7 bases; bases with no gene match: 3. There are 13 residues in the CDR3. CDR3 sequence (DNA): TGTGCCAGCAAAAGGACAGGGTCCTACGAGCAGTACTTC. Its translation: CASKRTGSYEQYF.

This clonotype was found many times. A junction boundary mismatches the germline segment, possibly from a read error. The rearrangement joins TRBV5-1 to TRBJ2-1; weak D call: TRBD1 (6 bases). The germline V gene has CDR1 SGHRS and CDR2 YFSETQ. CDR3 length: 15 residues. CDR3 nucleotides: TGTGCCAGCAGCTTAGGACAGAGCTCCTACAATGAGCAGTTCTTC. Translation: CASSLGQSSYNEQFF.

This clonotype showed up just a few times. This chain links TRBV7-8 with TRBJ2-1; TRBD2 aligns across 11 bases. The CDR3 sequence is 16 residues long. CDR1 and CDR2 from the germline V gene are SGHVS and FQNEAQ. Trimming took 6 bases from V and 8 from J; bases not matched to a gene: 12. The CDR3 protein is CASSLGISGRGDEQFF. CDR3 coding DNA: TGTGCCAGCAGTCTCGGGATTAGCGGGAGGGGTGATGAGCAGTTCTTC.

This clonotype has more than one count but fewer than ten. The J gene is TRBJ2-7, the V gene TRBV29-1, with 7 positions matching TRBD1. Unmatched junction bases numbered 4, after V lost 5 bases and J lost 3 bases. CDR3 length equals 12 residues. In germline, CDR1 is SQVTM, CDR2 ANQGSEA. The DNA of the CDR3 is TGCAGCGTTCGTGGGACAGACTACGAGCAGTACTTC. Translated: CSVRGTDYEQYF.

This chain connects TRBV28 to TRBJ2-7; D might be TRBD1 (7 bases). From germline, CDR1 is MDHEN and CDR2 SYDVKM. Trimming removed 3 bases at V and 3 bases at J, with 12 bases between. The CDR3 spans 14 residues. In DNA form, the CDR3 reads TGTGCCAGCAGTTTGGAGGGACAGTTCTACGAGCAGTACTTC. Translating gives CASSLEGQFYEQYF.

V is TRBV24-1 and J is TRBJ2-1, with D possibly TRBD2 on 7 matching bases. The CDR3 has 11 residues. CDR1 KGHDR and CDR2 SFDVKD come from the germline V gene. Trimming removed 9 bases at V and 10 bases at J, with 12 bases between. CDR3 in amino acids: CATSPGGEQFF. DNA for the CDR3: TGTGCCACCTCACCGGGGGGCGAGCAGTTCTTC.

This clonotype was seen repeatedly, ten times or more. J is TRBJ2-7 and V is TRBV18; D not resolved. V lost 0 bases, J lost 2 bases, and 8 bases lay in between. The CDR3 loop spans 14 amino acids. Per the germline V gene, CDR1 is KGHSH and CDR2 is LQKENI. The CDR3 coding sequence is TGTGCCAGCTCACCACCCGCTCCAGCCTACGAGCAGTACTTC. Protein: CASSPPAPAYEQYF. Complete variable domain (other parts from reference TRBV18 and TRBJ2-7): NAGVMQNPRHLVRRRGQEARLRCSPMKGHSHVYWYRQLPEEGLKFMVYLQKENIIDESGMPKERFSAEFPKEGPSILRIQQVVRGDSAAYFCASSPPAPAYEQYFGPGTRLTVT.

The rearrangement joins TRBV15 to TRBJ1-2, with D unclear. Trimming pared 4 bases from V and 0 bases from J, leaving 6 bases between. The germline gives CDR1 LNHNV, CDR2 YYDKDF (reference sequence). The CDR3 spans 13 residues. Here the CDR3 DNA reads TGTGCCACCAGCAAGACGGCTAACTATGGCTACACCTTC. As protein: CATSKTANYGYTF.

There are many counts of this clonotype. The CDR3, as DNA: TGTGCCTGGAGGGGGGGCAGTTTGATGTACGCTTTCTTT. Amino acid sequence: CAWRGGSLMYAFF. The J gene is TRBJ1-1, the V gene TRBV30, with a tentative D call TRBD1 (6 bases). Deletions cut 3 bases from V and 11 bases from J, with 19 bases between. This CDR3 is built from 13 residues. Germline CDR1 reads GTSNPN; CDR2 reads SVGIG (reference sequence).

This clonotype was counted many times. The chain carries TRBV5-1 and TRBJ2-2, with 8 bases aligning to TRBD1. V was pared by 3 bases and J by 4 bases, with 2 bases of the junction left unmatched. The V gene's germline CDR1 is SGHRS and CDR2 YFSETQ. The CDR3 has 14 residues. DNA for the CDR3: TGCGCCAGCAGCTATACAGGGGGCACCGGGGAGCTGTTTTTT. Translating gives CASSYTGGTGELFF.

Concerning this clonotype: Being one base from a much bigger clone, this may be a read error. V gene TRBV12-3 or TRBV12-4 combines with J gene TRBJ2-1; 7 bases are a match to TRBD2. Trimming cost V 5 bases and J 8 bases; bases outside gene matches: 12. This CDR3 is 15 amino acids long. Here the CDR3 DNA reads TGTGCCAGCAGTCTGCACCGGCGGGAGTGGCATGAGCAGTTCTTC. Its protein is CASSLHRREWHEQFF.

This clonotype was counted many times. This sequence joins TRBV2 and TRBJ2-2; D is ambiguous. Trimming cost V 1 base and J 3 bases, with 6 bases left between them. CDR3 length: 14 amino acids. Germline CDR1 and CDR2: SNHLY and FYNNEI. The CDR3 reads CASSEVPDTGELFF. DNA for the CDR3: TGTGCCAGCAGTGAAGTTCCAGACACCGGGGAGCTGTTTTTT. Full variable domain (remainder filled in from reference TRBV2 and TRBJ2-2): EPEVTQTPSHQVTQMGQEVILRCVPISNHLYFYWYRQILGQKVEFLVSFYNNEISEKSEIFDDQFSVERPDGSNFTLKIRSTKLEDSAMYFCASSEVPDTGELFFGEGSRLTVL.

This clonotype was seen a few times. The J gene is TRBJ2-7, the V gene TRBV9; 10 nucleotides match TRBD2. CDR1 is SGDLS, CDR2 YYNGEE, per germline. CDR3 size: 16 residues. V was clipped by 0 bases and J by 3 bases; unmatched bases: 6. DNA of the CDR3: TGTGCCAGCAGCGTAGGTTGGTCTAGCGGGAGCTACGAGCAGTACTTC. Translated: CASSVGWSSGSYEQYF.

The rearrangement uses TRBV6-5 and TRBJ2-7; D is uncertain. Germline V gene sequence: CDR1 MNHEY, CDR2 SVGAGI. CDR3 length equals 13 residues. V lost 2 bases and J lost 6, with 11 bases in between. The CDR3 here is CASSYLFLGEQYF. Written as DNA, the CDR3 is TGTGCCAGCAGTTACCTCTTCTTGGGCGAGCAGTACTTC.

This clonotype was counted ten times or more. The rearrangement uses TRBV5-1 and TRBJ2-1; TRBD1 aligns across 7 bases. Per germline, CDR1 SGHRS and CDR2 YFSETQ. This CDR3 is 16 amino acids long. Trimming at V came to 0 bases and at J to 1 base, leaving 4 bases not matched to a gene. CDR3 DNA sequence: TGCGCCAGCAGCTTGGGAGGGGGCGCATCCTACAATGAGCAGTTCTTC. This sequence encodes CASSLGGGASYNEQFF.

As concerns this clonotype: An end of the junction differs from the germline gene, which may be a read error. The V and J genes are TRBV11-2 and TRBJ2-1; no definite D call. The CDR3 spans 15 residues. The germline V gene encodes CDR1 SGHAT and CDR2 FQNNGV. The CDR3 DNA reads as TGCGCCAGCAGCCAGACTCCTCCATCCTACAATGAGCAGTTCTTC. Translation: CASSQTPPSYNEQFF.

The J gene is TRBJ1-2, the V gene TRBV20-1; unclear D gene. Germline-derived CDR1 and CDR2 are DFQATT and SNEGSKA (reference sequence). This CDR3 spans 13 amino acids. Deletions cut 3 bases from V and 2 bases from J, with 10 bases between. The CDR3 is CSARDAANYGYTF. DNA for the CDR3: TGCAGTGCTAGGGATGCAGCCAACTATGGCTACACCTTC.

There are many counts of this clonotype. The chain combines TRBV2 with TRBJ1-2; no clear D. The V end lost 4 bases, the J end lost 2 bases, and 8 bases lay between the germline ends. The CDR3 is 13 residues long. In germline, CDR1 is SNHLY, CDR2 FYNNEI. CDR3: CASSVGMNYGYTF. CDR3 coding DNA: TGTGCCAGCAGTGTCGGGATGAACTATGGCTACACCTTC.

This clonotype occurred many times. This chain's CDR3 is CASRSVTSDEQYF. CDR3 nucleotides: TGTGCCAGCAGGTCTGTAACTTCAGACGAGCAGTACTTC. The chain uses TRBV28 and TRBJ2-7; D is ambiguous. V dropped 6 bases and J dropped 5 bases, with 14 bases sitting between them. The CDR3 sequence is 13 residues long. CDR1 MDHEN and CDR2 SYDVKM come from the germline V gene.